These 5 T cell receptor beta chains came from one sample sequenced in a study of CD8+ T cells in alopecia areata. RNA, once extracted, was reverse transcribed into cDNA for use as the sequencing template. TCRdb keeps only in-frame clones here, not all; method: immunoSEQ multiplex PCR. The top ten clones hold around a quarter of a sample with about 110,000 clones, 84% of them seen once. Documented treatment: oral pan-JAK inhibitor, 5-10 mg twice daily. The sample in question was CD8+ T cells sorted from blood, obtained at week 24, from a patient treated with tofacitinib. The source of these receptors is a human donor with alopecia areata.

The CDR3 spells CATSRDRASEAFF. The CDR3 region has the DNA TGTGCCACCAGCAGGGACAGGGCATCTGAAGCTTTCTTT. This rearrangement joins TRBV15 to TRBJ1-1, with 8 bases matching TRBD1. J gave up 6 bases and V 3 bases, and 3 bases lay outside the gene matches. This CDR3 has 13 amino acids. The V gene's germline CDR1 is LNHNV and CDR2 YYDKDF (reference sequence).

This chain links TRBV4-1 with TRBJ1-2; D call uncertain. CDR1 is MGHRA and CDR2 is YSYEKL in the germline V gene. V was pared by 0 bases and J by 4 bases, with 12 bases between. The CDR3 has 15 amino acids. The CDR3 coding sequence is TGCGCCAGCAGCCAAGATAGGCAGTCTCCCTATGGCTACACCTTC. Its translation is CASSQDRQSPYGYTF.

The chain uses TRBV5-4 and TRBJ2-5; 11 nucleotides match TRBD2. In germline, CDR1 is SGHNT, CDR2 YYREEE (reference sequence). The V gene end was trimmed by 1 base and the J gene end by 5 bases; junction bases not matched to a gene: 7. There are 16 residues in the CDR3. DNA for the CDR3: TGTGCCAGCAGCTTGCCCACTGTAGCGGGGGGGGAGACCCAGTACTTC. It translates to CASSLPTVAGGETQYF.

The genes are TRBV7-2 and TRBJ2-7; no firm D call. V lost 4 bases, J lost 2 bases, and 9 bases lay in between. The CDR3 extends over 13 amino acids. CDR1 SGHTA and CDR2 FQGNSA come from the germline V gene. DNA for the CDR3: TGTGCCAGCAGCTACACCCCTGCCTACGAGCAGTACTTC. Translation: CASSYTPAYEQYF.

DNA of the CDR3: TGTGCCAGCAGTTTAACTCGGAACACTGAAGCTTTCTTT. It codes for CASSLTRNTEAFF. J is TRBJ1-1 and V is TRBV27; D is ambiguous. The CDR3 totals 13 residues. Looked up from germline, CDR1 is MNHEY and CDR2 is SMNVEV (reference sequence). V lost 2 bases to trimming and J lost 1 base, with 5 bases between them.